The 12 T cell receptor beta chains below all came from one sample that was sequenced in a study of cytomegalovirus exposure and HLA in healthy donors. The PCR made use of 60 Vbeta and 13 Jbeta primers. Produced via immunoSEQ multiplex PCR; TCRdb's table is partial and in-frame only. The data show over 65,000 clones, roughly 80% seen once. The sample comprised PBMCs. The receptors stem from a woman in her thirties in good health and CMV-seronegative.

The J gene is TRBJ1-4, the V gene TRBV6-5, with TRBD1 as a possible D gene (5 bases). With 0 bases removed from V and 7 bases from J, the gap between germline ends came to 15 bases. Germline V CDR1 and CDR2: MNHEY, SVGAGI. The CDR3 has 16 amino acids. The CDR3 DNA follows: TGTGCCAGCAGTTACTCGATAGTAGGGGAGGGTGAAAAACTGTTTTTT. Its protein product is CASSYSIVGEGEKLFF.

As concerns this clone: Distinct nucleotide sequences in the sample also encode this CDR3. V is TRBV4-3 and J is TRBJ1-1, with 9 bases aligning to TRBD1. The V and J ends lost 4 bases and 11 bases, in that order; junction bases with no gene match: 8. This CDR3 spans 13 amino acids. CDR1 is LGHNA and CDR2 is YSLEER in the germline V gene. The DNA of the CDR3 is TGCGCCAGCAGCCGTTGGGACAGGGTAGGGGCTTTCTTT. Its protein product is CASSRWDRVGAFF.

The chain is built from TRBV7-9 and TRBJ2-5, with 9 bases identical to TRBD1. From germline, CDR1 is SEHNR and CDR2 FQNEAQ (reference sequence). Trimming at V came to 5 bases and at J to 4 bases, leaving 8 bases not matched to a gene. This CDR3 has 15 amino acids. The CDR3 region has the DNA TGTGCCAGCAGCGATAACAGGGGGCTGGGAGAGACCCAGTACTTC. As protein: CASSDNRGLGETQYF.

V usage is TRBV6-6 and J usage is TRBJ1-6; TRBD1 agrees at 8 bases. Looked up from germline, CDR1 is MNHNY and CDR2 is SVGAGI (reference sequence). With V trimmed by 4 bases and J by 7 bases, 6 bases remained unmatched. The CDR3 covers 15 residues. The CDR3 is CASSSRTGKNSPLHF. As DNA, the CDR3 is TGTGCCAGCAGTTCTCGGACAGGGAAGAATTCACCCCTCCACTTT.

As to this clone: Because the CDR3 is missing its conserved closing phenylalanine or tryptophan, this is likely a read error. The CDR3 nucleotides are TGTGCCAGTAGTGAGACAGGGGGCGCTGACTATGGCTACACCGTC. Translating it yields CASSETGGADYGYTV. The chain uses TRBV19 and TRBJ1-2; 10 bases fit TRBD1. The CDR3 extends over 15 amino acids. From germline, CDR1 is LNHDA and CDR2 SQIVND (reference sequence). Trimming at V came to 5 bases and at J to 3 bases, leaving 6 bases not matched to a gene.

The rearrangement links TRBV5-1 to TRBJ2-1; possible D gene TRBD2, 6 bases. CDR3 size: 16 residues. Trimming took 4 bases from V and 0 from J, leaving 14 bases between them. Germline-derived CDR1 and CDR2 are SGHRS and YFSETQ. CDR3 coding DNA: TGCGCCAGCAGCCCGGGGGACGGGAGCTCCTACAATGAGCAGTTCTTC. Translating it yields CASSPGDGSSYNEQFF.

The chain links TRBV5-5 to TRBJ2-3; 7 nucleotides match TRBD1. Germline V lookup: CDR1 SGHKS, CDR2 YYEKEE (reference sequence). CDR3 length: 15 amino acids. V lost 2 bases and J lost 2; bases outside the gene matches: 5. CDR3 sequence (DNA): TGTGCCAGCAGCTTCCGGGACAGAACCACAGATACGCAGTATTTT. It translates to CASSFRDRTTDTQYF. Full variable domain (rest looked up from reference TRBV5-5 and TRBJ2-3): DAGVTQSPTHLIKTRGQQVTLRCSPISGHKSVSWYQQVLGQGPQFIFQYYEKEERGRGNFPDRFSARQFPNYSSELNVNALLLGDSALYLCASSFRDRTTDTQYFGPGTRLTVL.

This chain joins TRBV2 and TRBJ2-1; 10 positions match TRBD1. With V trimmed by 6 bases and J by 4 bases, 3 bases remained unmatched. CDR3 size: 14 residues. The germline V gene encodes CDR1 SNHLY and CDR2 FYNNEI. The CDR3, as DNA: TGTGCCAGCAGGGGGACAGGGGATTACAATGAGCAGTTCTTC. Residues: CASRGTGDYNEQFF.

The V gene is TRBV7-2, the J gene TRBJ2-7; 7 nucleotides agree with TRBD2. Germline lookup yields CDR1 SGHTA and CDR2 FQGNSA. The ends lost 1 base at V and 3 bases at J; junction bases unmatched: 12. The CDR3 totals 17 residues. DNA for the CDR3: TGTGCCAGCAGCTTAGTACCCCTCGGCGGGGGTGGCTACGAGCAGTACTTC. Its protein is CASSLVPLGGGGYEQYF.

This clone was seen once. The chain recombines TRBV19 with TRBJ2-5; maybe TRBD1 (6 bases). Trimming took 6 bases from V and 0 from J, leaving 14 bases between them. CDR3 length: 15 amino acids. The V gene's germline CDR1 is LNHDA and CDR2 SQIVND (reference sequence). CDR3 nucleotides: TGTGCCAGTAGAAGAGTGGGGACAAACCAAGAGACCCAGTACTTC. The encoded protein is CASRRVGTNQETQYF.

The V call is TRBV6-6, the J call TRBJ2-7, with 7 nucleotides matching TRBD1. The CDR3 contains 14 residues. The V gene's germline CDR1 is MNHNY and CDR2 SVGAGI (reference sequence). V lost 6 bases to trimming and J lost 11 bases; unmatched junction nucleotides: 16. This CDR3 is CASSPLGQESVKYF. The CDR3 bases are TGTGCCAGCAGCCCCCTCGGACAGGAAAGCGTGAAGTACTTC.

The CDR3 reads CASSLGAGASSYEQYF. The DNA of the CDR3 is TGCGCCAGCAGCTTGGGGGCGGGGGCGAGCTCCTACGAGCAGTACTTC. The chain is built from TRBV5-1 and TRBJ2-7; tentatively, D is TRBD2 (7 bases). Germline V gene lookup returns CDR1 SGHRS and CDR2 YFSETQ. There are 16 residues in the CDR3. Trimming took off 0 bases at V and 0 bases at J, with 13 bases between the two ends.